This TCR beta chain was identified in a study of cytomegalovirus exposure and HLA in healthy donors. Background on the study: Of all 400 or so donors who were genotyped, roughly 81% belonged to the Caucasian-associated ancestry cluster.

Notes on this clone: What it binds is unknown.

Use of 60 Vbeta and 13 Jbeta primers characterized the PCR. TCRdb's copy holds only in-frame clones and misses some; the assay was immunoSEQ multiplex PCR. The sample holds over 70,000 clones, roughly 67% seen once. The V gene's germline CDR1 is ENHRY and CDR2 SYGVKD. The germline V and J ends were trimmed by 10 bases and 10 bases, with 17 bases remaining between them. This CDR3 comprises 12 residues. Whole-study results and caveats: Analyses of presence and absence presupposed an approximately uniform sequencing depth across donors. Rare TCR sequences predominated, though certain public TCRs were found in many donors.

The sequence was collected from a man aged 40-50 years in good health and CMV-seropositive. Sequencing input: PBMCs. The chain links TRBV10-3 to TRBJ2-1; perhaps TRBD2 as D (6 bases). DNA of the CDR3: TGTGCCACCCAGGGTGGGGGGAGCGAGCAGTTCTTC. Encoded protein: CATQGGGSEQFF.